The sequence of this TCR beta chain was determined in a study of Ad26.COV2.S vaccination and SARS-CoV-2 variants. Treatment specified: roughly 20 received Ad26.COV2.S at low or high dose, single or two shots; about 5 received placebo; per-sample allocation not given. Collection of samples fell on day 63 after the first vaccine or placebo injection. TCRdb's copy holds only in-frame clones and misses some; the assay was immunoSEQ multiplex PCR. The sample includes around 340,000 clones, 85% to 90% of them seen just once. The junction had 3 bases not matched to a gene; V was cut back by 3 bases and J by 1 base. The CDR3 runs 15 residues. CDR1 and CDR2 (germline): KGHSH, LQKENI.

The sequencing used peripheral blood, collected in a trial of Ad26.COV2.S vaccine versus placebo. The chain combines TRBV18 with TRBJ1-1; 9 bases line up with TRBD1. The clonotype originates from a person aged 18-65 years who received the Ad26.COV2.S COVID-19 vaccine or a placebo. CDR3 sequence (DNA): TGTGCCAGCTCACCCCAGACAGGGGGGAACACTGAAGCTTTCTTT. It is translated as CASSPQTGGNTEAFF. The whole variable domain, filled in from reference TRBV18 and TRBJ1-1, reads NAGVMQNPRHLVRRRGQEARLRCSPMKGHSHVYWYRQLPEEGLKFMVYLQKENIIDESGMPKERFSAEFPKEGPSILRIQQVVRGDSAAYFCASSPQTGGNTEAFFGQGTRLTVV.